The entry that follows covers one T cell receptor beta chain sequence. What it binds is unknown. Some clones are missing from TCRdb's copy, which holds only in-frame ones; the method was immunoSEQ multiplex PCR. Of 5,500 to 7,500 clones listed, 70% to 80% are singletons. These data come from a study of immune cell composition in non-small cell lung cancer. On the study more broadly: Tumours were mainly lung adenocarcinoma or squamous cell carcinoma. Study conclusions and caveats: Adenocarcinomas with higher top tumour-associated clone frequency had more reactive TILs.

The CDR3 consists of 13 residues. Trimming shortened V by 9 bases and J by 0 bases, and 9 bases separated the two germline ends. Germline V gene lookup returns CDR1 MNHEY and CDR2 SMNVEV (reference sequence). Normal lung sampling was at least 3 cm from the tumour, as distant as possible. Template was genomic DNA from frozen, unsorted single-cell suspensions. V and J are TRBV27 and TRBJ1-5; possible D gene TRBD1, 5 bases. The sequence was collected from a human donor with non-small cell lung cancer. Sequences were obtained from non-adjacent lung tissue. For the CDR3, the DNA is TGTGCCAGAGGACATTATAGCAATCAGCCCCAGCATTTT. The encoded protein is CARGHYSNQPQHF.